These 27 T cell receptor beta chains originate from one sample sequenced in a study of shared clonotypes between healthy human individuals. Using immunoSEQ multiplex PCR, the repertoire was profiled, and TCRdb retains in-frame clones only, with some absent. Here the sample spans nearly 1,000,000 clones, approximately 80% being singletons. The sequenced sample was memory CD4+ T cells sorted from blood. Subset given: CD45RA-negative fraction. The receptors here all came from a man aged 18 to 30 in good health.

The genes are TRBV7-8 and TRBJ2-1, with TRBD2 matching over 7 bases. The CDR3 runs 16 residues. J gave up 0 bases and V 5 bases, and 7 bases lay outside the gene matches. The germline V gene encodes CDR1 SGHVS and CDR2 FQNEAQ. The CDR3 region is CASSRGGGISYNEQFF. CDR3 sequence (DNA): TGTGCCAGCAGCCGAGGCGGGGGAATCTCCTACAATGAGCAGTTCTTC.

This sequence joins TRBV6-5 and TRBJ1-3, with D tentatively TRBD1 (6 bases). Per germline, CDR1 MNHEY and CDR2 SVGAGI. The CDR3 contains 15 residues. Trimming pared 6 bases from V and 0 bases from J, leaving 12 bases between. CDR3 sequence: CASRGADSSGNTIYF. The CDR3 region has the DNA TGTGCCAGCAGGGGGGCGGATAGCTCTGGAAACACCATATATTTT.

This CDR3 reads CAISEASGVGTDTQYF. The CDR3 nucleotides are TGTGCCATCAGTGAAGCTAGCGGGGTTGGCACAGATACGCAGTATTTT. The chain recombines TRBV10-3 with TRBJ2-3; TRBD2 aligns across 9 bases. CDR1 is ENHRY, CDR2 SYGVKD, per germline. Trimming took 3 bases from V and 1 from J; bases not matched to a gene: 5. The CDR3 extends over 16 amino acids.

Of note for this clone: A read error may produce the germline difference seen at one junction end. The chain couples TRBV30 to TRBJ1-1, with unresolved D. Germline assignment: CDR1 GTSNPN and CDR2 SVGIG (reference sequence). The CDR3 has 13 residues. CDR3 sequence (DNA): TGTGCCTGGAGTGTACAAGGACCTTCCGGCGGTTTTTTT. Translating it yields CAWSVQGPSGGFF.

In the case of this clone: The same CDR3 arises from other DNA sequences in this sample as well. J is TRBJ2-3 and V is TRBV19; D ambiguous. Germline V gives CDR1 LNHDA, CDR2 SQIVND (reference sequence). V was cut by 9 bases and J by 1 base, with 11 bases left in between. CDR3 length equals 13 residues. CDR3 bases: TGTGCCAGCCGGAGTTTAGGCACAGATACGCAGTATTTT. Protein product: CASRSLGTDTQYF. The entire variable domain, with the rest obtained from reference TRBV19 and TRBJ2-3, is as follows: DGGITQSPKYLFRKEGQNVTLSCEQNLNHDAMYWYRQDPGQGLRLIYYSQIVNDFQKGDIAEGYSVSREKKESFPLTVTSAQKNPTAFYLCASRSLGTDTQYFGPGTRLTVL.

This rearrangement joins TRBV5-1 to TRBJ1-3, with a weak D call TRBD1 (6 bases). V gave up 0 bases and J gave up 2 bases, with 15 bases separating them. Germline CDR1 and CDR2: SGHRS and YFSETQ. The CDR3 is made up of 17 amino acids. As DNA, the CDR3 is TGCGCCAGCAGCTTGGATGGGCAGGGGATGACTGGAAACACCATATATTTT. Amino acid sequence: CASSLDGQGMTGNTIYF.

This clone turned up a few times. V and J are TRBV28 and TRBJ1-1; D remains unclear. The CDR3 runs to 14 residues. Germline-derived CDR1 and CDR2 are MDHEN and SYDVKM. V lost 6 bases and J 10 bases, leaving 21 bases between the germline ends. The CDR3 loop is CASRALGEGGRAFF. In DNA form, the CDR3 reads TGTGCCAGCAGGGCCCTCGGAGAGGGCGGCAGAGCTTTCTTT.

This clone has more than one count but fewer than ten. V gene TRBV2 combines with J gene TRBJ2-4; TRBD1 matches 7 bases. V was pared by 5 bases and J by 7 bases, with 5 bases of the junction left unmatched. This CDR3 region has 13 residues. Germline CDR1 SNHLY, CDR2 FYNNEI. The CDR3 loop is CASSNQQGNIQYF. For the CDR3, the DNA is TGTGCCAGCAGTAACCAACAGGGGAACATTCAGTACTTC.

This clone has a single count. The chain's CDR3 is CASRAGTGQNYGYTF. CDR3 in DNA: TGTGCCAGCAGGGCGGGGACAGGCCAAAACTATGGCTACACCTTC. V usage is TRBV6-6 and J usage is TRBJ1-2; 8 bases map to TRBD1. The germline V gene has CDR1 MNHNY and CDR2 SVGAGI (reference sequence). V shed 6 bases, J shed 2 bases, and the junction held 8 bases outside the gene matches. The CDR3 length is 15 residues.

This clone was seen many times. This same CDR3 is encoded by further DNA sequences in the sample. CDR3 sequence: CASSPDRGGNQPQHF. CDR3 nucleotides: TGTGCCAGCTCCCCCGACAGGGGGGGGAATCAGCCCCAGCATTTT. The V gene is TRBV18, the J gene TRBJ1-5, with 9 bases aligning to TRBD1. This CDR3 is built from 15 residues. Germline V lookup: CDR1 KGHSH, CDR2 LQKENI. V lost 6 bases to trimming and J lost 4 bases; unmatched junction nucleotides: 7.

The chain couples TRBV4-1 to TRBJ2-1; D gene unclear. The germline gives CDR1 MGHRA, CDR2 YSYEKL. The length of the CDR3 is 16 residues. V lost 0 bases and J lost 0, with 9 bases in between. The CDR3 coding sequence is TGCGCCAGCAGCCAAGAGGTCGGCGGCTCCTACAATGAGCAGTTCTTC. The encoded protein is CASSQEVGGSYNEQFF.

The chain couples TRBV30 to TRBJ2-5; the D is unclear. From germline, CDR1 is GTSNPN and CDR2 SVGIG (reference sequence). V was cut by 0 bases and J by 4 bases, with 9 bases left in between. The CDR3 loop spans 13 amino acids. CDR3 nucleotides: TGTGCCTGGAGTGTACAACTCGGAGAGACCCAGTACTTC. This encodes CAWSVQLGETQYF.

The rearrangement uses TRBV23-1 and TRBJ2-5; D tentatively reads TRBD1 or TRBD2 (5 bases each). TRBV23-1 is flagged as an ORF with uncertain function. This CDR3 has 14 amino acids. V shed 2 bases and J shed 7 bases, with 14 bases lying between them. The CDR3 sequence: CASSQPGPFGTQYF. CDR3 bases: TGCGCCAGCAGTCAACCGGGACCCTTTGGGACCCAGTACTTC.

The chain links TRBV10-3 to TRBJ2-7; 9 nucleotides line up with TRBD2. This CDR3 has 16 residues. Germline V gene lookup returns CDR1 ENHRY and CDR2 SYGVKD. J was trimmed by 0 bases and V by 1 base; bases with no gene match: 4. The CDR3 protein is CAISEFSSGTSYEQYF. CDR3 coding DNA: TGTGCCATCAGTGAGTTTTCTAGCGGGACCTCCTACGAGCAGTACTTC.

J is TRBJ2-7 and V is TRBV6-5; 11 nucleotides match TRBD2. V was pared by 0 bases and J by 2 bases, with 3 bases of the junction left unmatched. CDR3 length equals 16 residues. The germline gives CDR1 MNHEY, CDR2 SVGAGI. CDR3 loop: CASSYSGLADTYEQYF. The CDR3 DNA reads as TGTGCCAGCAGTTACTCGGGACTAGCGGATACCTACGAGCAGTACTTC.

Details on this clone: This CDR3 is also generated by other DNA sequences in the sample. CDR3 amino acids: CASSLQGAGELFF. DNA for the CDR3: TGTGCCAGCAGCTTACAGGGGGCCGGGGAGCTGTTTTTT. This chain uses TRBV7-6 with TRBJ2-2, with 7 nucleotides matching TRBD1. The CDR3 extends over 13 amino acids. V was clipped by 2 bases and J by 6 bases; unmatched bases: 0. CDR1 SGHVS and CDR2 FNYEAQ come from the germline V gene.

The chain has TRBV30 and TRBJ2-3; D is uncertain. The CDR3 totals 12 residues. Germline V gene sequence: CDR1 GTSNPN, CDR2 SVGIG (reference sequence). Trimming pared 4 bases from V and 6 bases from J, leaving 11 bases between. The CDR3 DNA is TGTGCCTGGACCGGAGCAAGGGATACGCAGTATTTT. Its translation: CAWTGARDTQYF.

The chain employs TRBV28 and TRBJ1-4; tentative D call: TRBD1 (6 bases). With 5 bases removed from V and 4 bases from J, the gap between germline ends came to 11 bases. The CDR3 is 14 amino acids. The germline gives CDR1 MDHEN, CDR2 SYDVKM. In nucleotides, the CDR3 is TGTGCCAGCAGTCAGGGGCCCCATAATGAAAAACTGTTTTTT. Its protein product is CASSQGPHNEKLFF.

V and J are TRBV19 and TRBJ2-3, with D possibly being TRBD1 (6 bases). The CDR3 spans 15 residues. Trimming cost V 6 bases and J 4 bases, with 17 bases left between them. CDR1 and CDR2 from the germline V gene are LNHDA and SQIVND (reference sequence). CDR3 coding DNA: TGTGCCAGTAGCCCGCAGGGGCGCGAGTCAGATACGCAGTATTTT. This translates into CASSPQGRESDTQYF.

The chain employs TRBV6-1 and TRBJ1-2; 11 bases line up with TRBD1. The CDR3 contains 15 residues. Germline lookup yields CDR1 MNHNS and CDR2 SASEGT. J lost 2 bases, V lost 7 bases, and 6 bases had no gene match. The DNA for the CDR3 is TGTGCCAGCACACCGGGACAGGGGGGGAACTATGGCTACACCTTC. Encoded protein: CASTPGQGGNYGYTF.

The V and J genes are TRBV6-6 and TRBJ1-1; D unresolved. Germline V gene sequence: CDR1 MNHNY, CDR2 SVGAGI (reference sequence). Trimming cost V 7 bases and J 2 bases, with 11 bases left between them. CDR3 length equals 13 residues. The CDR3, as DNA: TGTGCCAGCATTCCGGGCGGAAACACTGAAGCTTTCTTT. This encodes CASIPGGNTEAFF.

V and J are TRBV5-1 and TRBJ1-1; D remains ambiguous. In germline, CDR1 is SGHRS, CDR2 YFSETQ. CDR3 length equals 16 residues. Trimming removed 1 base from V and 0 bases from J, with 13 bases in between. CDR3 nucleotide sequence: TGCGCCAGCAGCTTGCAGGAGGGTCTGATGAACACTGAAGCTTTCTTT. This translates into CASSLQEGLMNTEAFF.

The chain recombines TRBV2 with TRBJ1-1, with 8 bases lining up with TRBD1. The CDR3 is 14 residues long. CDR1 is SNHLY, CDR2 FYNNEI, per germline. Trimming took 4 bases from V and 4 from J; bases not matched to a gene: 5. CDR3 in amino acids: CASSVLGTGTEAFF. The CDR3 coding sequence is TGTGCCAGCAGTGTTTTGGGGACAGGCACTGAAGCTTTCTTT.

This clone has just one count. Distinct nucleotide sequences in the sample also encode this CDR3. CDR3 amino acids: CASSRTSGGTYNEQFF. The CDR3 region has the DNA TGCGCCAGCAGCCGGACTAGCGGGGGGACCTACAATGAGCAGTTCTTC. The chain recombines TRBV5-1 with TRBJ2-1; 14 nucleotides align to TRBD2. The CDR3 consists of 16 residues. Trimming at V came to 4 bases and at J to 2 bases, leaving 2 bases not matched to a gene. CDR1 SGHRS and CDR2 YFSETQ come from the germline V gene.

The CDR3 here is CSARFGQEQFF. CDR3 nucleotide sequence: TGCAGTGCACGTTTCGGGCAAGAGCAGTTCTTC. V usage is TRBV20-1 and J usage is TRBJ2-1; the D is unclear. Germline CDR1 reads DFQATT; CDR2 reads SNEGSKA (reference sequence). CDR3 length: 11 amino acids. Trimming stripped 6 bases from V and 10 bases from J, with 13 bases between.

The rearrangement joins TRBV5-1 to TRBJ2-7; possibly TRBD1 for D (5 bases). V lost 0 bases and J lost 6, with 13 bases in between. CDR1 SGHRS and CDR2 YFSETQ come from the germline V gene. The CDR3 extends over 14 amino acids. The CDR3 loop reads CASSLDGALSEQYF. As DNA, the CDR3 is TGCGCCAGCAGCTTGGATGGGGCGCTTTCCGAGCAGTACTTC.

This clone was found once. This chain joins TRBV28 and TRBJ1-1, with D possibly matching TRBD1 (6 bases). The V gene's germline CDR1 is MDHEN and CDR2 SYDVKM. CDR3 length: 14 residues. V lost 3 bases and J 5 bases, leaving 13 bases between the germline ends. CDR3 region: CASSFGGHETEAFF. DNA of the CDR3: TGTGCCAGCAGTTTCGGGGGGCATGAGACTGAAGCTTTCTTT.